The 3 T cell receptor beta chains listed next were all sequenced from one sample in a study of Graves' ophthalmopathy and Graves' hyperthyroidism (dated by TCRdb to 2016 to 2019). This sample was sequenced with an Illumina HiSeq 2000. For repertoire sequencing, TCR beta CDR3 regions were amplified from RNA transcripts. A first-round RT-PCR used HTBI primers with the Qiagen OneStep RT-PCR kit, followed by a second-round multiplex PCR, size selection and purification. TCRdb reran the public reads through fastp at Q25 and MiXCR, keeping productive beta chains. Duplicate CDR3 protein sequences are folded into a single record with the most common DNA and genes. This sample lists around 590,000 distinct CDR3 sequences; roughly 39% were detected once. Approximately 4.1% of the sample belongs to the ten largest clones. Sequencing was carried out using peripheral blood or thyroid tissue (not recorded which). All receptors come from an adult man with Graves' hyperthyroidism.

This clonotype showed up many times. This chain connects TRBV24-1 to TRBJ2-7; no reliable D call. Between the trimmed V and J ends, which lost 4 bases and 5 bases, there was a span of 11 bases. Per the germline V gene, CDR1 is KGHDR and CDR2 is SFDVKD. The CDR3 consists of 13 residues. DNA of the CDR3: TGTGCCACCAGTGAAACTGGCGACGACGAGCAGTACTTC. This translates into CATSETGDDEQYF.

This sequence joins TRBV29-1 and TRBJ2-7; 7 bases align to TRBD2. The CDR3 extends over 13 amino acids. Germline lookup yields CDR1 SQVTM and CDR2 ANQGSEA. Trimming took 6 bases from V and 6 from J; bases not matched to a gene: 11. CDR3 sequence reads: CSVQLRDYVEQYF. For the CDR3, the DNA is TGCAGCGTCCAACTACGGGACTACGTCGAGCAGTACTTC.

In its sample, this clonotype was seen a few times. The genes are TRBV3-1 and TRBJ1-4; D may be TRBD1 (5 bases). Between the trimmed V and J ends, which lost 1 base and 3 bases, there was a span of 12 bases. CDR3 length equals 16 residues. Germline CDR1 LGHDT, CDR2 YNNKEL (reference sequence). The CDR3 protein is CASSQVAGYSNEKLFF. CDR3 bases: TGTGCCAGCAGCCAAGTAGCAGGGTATTCTAATGAAAAACTGTTTTTT.